These 25 T cell receptor beta chains originate from one sample sequenced in a study of blood T cells in healthy people across ages. The use of a sample-barcoded 5' primer and a J-beta primer mix characterized a second PCR of about 7 to 12 cycles. TCRdb re-called the 5' RACE reads with MiXCR, one entry per CDR3 protein. This sample has some 1.8 million distinct CDR3 sequences, with 39% found just once. Sample: blood. The receptors originated from a human donor in good health.

V usage is TRBV12-3 or TRBV12-4 and J usage is TRBJ1-1; 8 bases line up with TRBD1. The length of the CDR3 is 16 residues. The trim removed 4 bases at V and 3 bases at J, leaving 10 bases unmatched. Here the CDR3 DNA reads TGTGCCAGCAGTTCTAACAGGGGGATAGTAGACACTGAAGCTTTCTTT. Translated, it gives CASSSNRGIVDTEAFF.

This clonotype turned up a few times. CDR3 sequence reads: CASSAHRGGYTF. CDR3 coding DNA: TGTGCCAGCAGCGCACACAGGGGAGGCTACACCTTC. The chain joins TRBV9 to TRBJ1-2, with TRBD1 identical over 7 bases. V lost 3 bases to trimming and J lost 8 bases; unmatched junction nucleotides: 4. CDR1 and CDR2 (germline): SGDLS, YYNGEE. This CDR3 spans 12 amino acids.

CDR3 region: CASSQVVRDPQLAFF. CDR3 in DNA: TGCGCCAGCAGCCAGGTAGTCAGGGACCCCCAGCTGGCTTTCTTT. This rearrangement joins TRBV4-3 to TRBJ1-1; tentatively, D is TRBD1 (5 bases). V lost 3 bases, J lost 11 bases, and 22 bases lay in between. Germline V CDR1 and CDR2: LGHNA, YSLEER. The CDR3 covers 15 residues.

This sequence joins TRBV7-8 and TRBJ2-4, with TRBD2 matching over 10 bases. The CDR3 extends over 19 amino acids. Germline-derived CDR1 and CDR2 are SGHVS and FQNEAQ. V lost 1 base, J lost 2 bases, and 11 bases stayed unmatched. The CDR3 coding sequence is TGTGCCAGCAGCTTAGTCCTAGCGGGGGCCGAGTTAACCAAAAACATTCAGTACTTC. Amino acids: CASSLVLAGAELTKNIQYF.

The J gene is TRBJ2-1, the V gene TRBV14; D not certain. The CDR3 spans 14 residues. CDR1 is SGHDN, CDR2 FVKESK, per germline. The V end lost 0 bases, the J end lost 8 bases, and 11 bases lay between the germline ends. Here the CDR3 reads CASSQDLVQHEQFF. Written as DNA, the CDR3 is TGTGCCAGCAGCCAAGATCTCGTACAGCATGAGCAGTTCTTC.

This clonotype was seen a handful of times. V usage is TRBV20-1 and J usage is TRBJ2-6, with D possibly being TRBD1 or TRBD2 (5 bases each). V lost 5 bases, J lost 0 bases, and 11 bases lay in between. From germline, CDR1 is DFQATT and CDR2 SNEGSKA (reference sequence). The CDR3 covers 15 residues. CDR3 DNA: TGCAGTGCTCAACCGGGGCCCTCTGGGGCCAACGTCCTGACTTTC. This gives the protein CSAQPGPSGANVLTF.

This clonotype turned up a few times. The chain carries TRBV29-1 and TRBJ2-3; perhaps TRBD1 as D (6 bases). Trimming left V 7 bases short and J 0 bases short, with 14 bases between. CDR3 length: 14 amino acids. Germline V gene lookup returns CDR1 SQVTM and CDR2 ANQGSEA. In DNA form, the CDR3 reads TGCAGCGCGGCTGGGGACACTAGCACAGATACGCAGTATTTT. Protein product: CSAAGDTSTDTQYF.

This clonotype was found a few times. This chain joins TRBV7-9 and TRBJ2-5; 8 bases align to TRBD1. Germline CDR1 SEHNR, CDR2 FQNEAQ (reference sequence). CDR3 length: 14 residues. J gave up 5 bases and V 5 bases, and 7 bases lay outside the gene matches. The DNA for the CDR3 is TGTGCCAGCAGCAGGACAGGGAATTGGGAGACCCAGTACTTC. This translates into CASSRTGNWETQYF.

The gene calls are TRBV7-9 and TRBJ2-7, with D possibly being TRBD1 or TRBD2 (6 bases each). The CDR3 covers 17 residues. CDR1 is SEHNR and CDR2 is FQNEAQ in the germline V gene (reference sequence). V lost 8 bases and J lost 4, with 27 bases in between. The CDR3 DNA sequence: TGTGCCAGCGGCCCGAATCCAGGGGAGGTGGGCTGGTACGAGCAGTACTTC. Its translation: CASGPNPGEVGWYEQYF.

This clonotype has just a few counts. This chain connects TRBV29-1 to TRBJ2-7; 7 bases map to TRBD2. This CDR3 spans 13 amino acids. With 4 bases clipped from V and 3 bases from J, the junction kept 6 bases outside the gene matches. Germline CDR1 and CDR2: SQVTM and ANQGSEA. CDR3 sequence: CSVGVGGSYEQYF. The CDR3 DNA reads TGCAGCGTTGGGGTGGGGGGGAGCTACGAGCAGTACTTC.

The rearrangement links TRBV20-1 to TRBJ1-6; maybe TRBD1 (6 bases). The CDR3 runs 13 residues. Per germline, CDR1 DFQATT and CDR2 SNEGSKA (reference sequence). The V and J ends lost 6 bases and 5 bases respectively, with 11 bases between them. CDR3 loop: CSARQENNSPLHF. The CDR3 DNA is TGCAGTGCCCGACAGGAAAATAATTCACCCCTCCACTTT.

This clonotype turned up a few times. The chain joins TRBV20-1 to TRBJ2-5; 7 nucleotides agree with TRBD2. CDR1 is DFQATT, CDR2 SNEGSKA, per germline (reference sequence). The CDR3 contains 14 residues. Trimming removed 3 bases from V and 11 bases from J; junction bases left unmatched: 15. The CDR3 nucleotides read TGCAGTGCTAGCCCCCGGGGGGAATACAATGAGCAGTACTTC. This encodes CSASPRGEYNEQYF.

The chain couples TRBV29-1 to TRBJ2-1; 8 bases are a match to TRBD2. The junction had 7 bases not matched to a gene; V was cut back by 5 bases and J by 1 base. Germline V gives CDR1 SQVTM, CDR2 ANQGSEA. The CDR3 covers 15 residues. The CDR3 DNA reads as TGCAGCGTTAAACTAGCGGCCTTATCCTACAATGAGCAGTTCTTC. Residues: CSVKLAALSYNEQFF.

Regarding this clonotype: Mismatch with germline at one junction end may stem from a read error. This chain connects TRBV2 to TRBJ2-1; the match to TRBD1 covers 9 bases. The CDR3 extends over 15 amino acids. Germline CDR1 SNHLY, CDR2 FYNNEI. The CDR3 DNA reads as TGTGCCTGCAGTGAGGCCGGGACAGGGTACAATGAGCAGTTCTTC. Its protein is CACSEAGTGYNEQFF. Full variable domain (rest looked up from reference TRBV2 and TRBJ2-1): EPEVTQTPSHQVTQMGQEVILRCVPISNHLYFYWYRQILGQKVEFLVSFYNNEISEKSEIFDDQFSVERPDGSNFTLKIRSTKLEDSAMYFCACSEAGTGYNEQFFGPGTRLTVL.

J is TRBJ2-3 and V is TRBV27; 9 bases line up with TRBD1. Germline V gene data show CDR1 as MNHEY and CDR2 as SMNVEV (reference sequence). V lost 7 bases to trimming and J lost 1 base; unmatched junction nucleotides: 6. This CDR3 contains 15 residues. The CDR3 bases are TGTGCCAGCACCTACAGGGGGCCCCGCACAGATACGCAGTATTTT. This gives the protein CASTYRGPRTDTQYF.

As regards this clonotype: A read error may account for a junction end that differs from germline. The chain couples TRBV5-1 to TRBJ2-7; TRBD1 aligns across 7 bases. The CDR3 is 15 residues long. Per germline, CDR1 SGHRS and CDR2 YFSETQ. DNA for the CDR3: TGCGCCTGCAGCTCCGGGACAGCTAAATCCTACGAGCAGTACTTC. This codes for CACSSGTAKSYEQYF. The variable domain in full, completed from reference TRBV5-1 and TRBJ2-7, reads KAGVTQTPRYLIKTRGQQVTLSCSPISGHRSVSWYQQTPGQGLQFLFEYFSETQRNKGNFPGRFSGRQFSNSRSEMNVSTLELGDSALYLCACSSGTAKSYEQYFGPGTRLTVT.

A remark on this clonotype: At one end, the junction sequence differs from germline, possibly due to a read error. V is TRBV4-3 and J is TRBJ2-7; D not certain. This CDR3 region has 13 residues. Germline CDR1 is LGHNA and CDR2 is YSLEER. CDR3 in DNA: TGCGCCAGCAGCCAAGATAGCTCCTGCGAGCAGTACTTC. Its translation: CASSQDSSCEQYF.

This clonotype has just one count. The rearrangement joins TRBV21-1 to TRBJ2-5; the D call TRBD2 from the table was never checked on the DNA. The J call may be in error: the DNA end matches TRBJ2-1 better. TRBV21-1 is classified as a pseudogene. This CDR3 is 19 amino acids long. The CDR3 protein is CASSKGRLAGGSSQETQFF. For the CDR3, the DNA is TGTGCCAGCAGCAAAGGGCGACTAGCGGGGGGGAGCTCTCAAGAGACCCAGTTCTTC.

There are a few counts of this clonotype. This sequence joins TRBV2 and TRBJ2-1; TRBD1 agrees at 7 bases. CDR3 length: 15 amino acids. Germline-derived CDR1 and CDR2 are SNHLY and FYNNEI. V shed 3 bases, J shed 5 bases, and the junction held 7 bases outside the gene matches. The CDR3 nucleotides are TGTGCCAGCAGTGAGGGGGCAGGGGGAAACAATGAGCAGTTCTTC. This codes for CASSEGAGGNNEQFF.

This clonotype was seen ten or more times. The genes are TRBV20-1 and TRBJ2-5, with 11 bases that match TRBD2. CDR3 length: 17 residues. CDR1 is DFQATT, CDR2 SNEGSKA, per germline (reference sequence). Trimming removed 0 bases from V and 0 bases from J; junction bases left unmatched: 6. The DNA for the CDR3 is TGCAGTGCTAGAGATACCAGACTAGCGGGGTACCAAGAGACCCAGTACTTC. It codes for CSARDTRLAGYQETQYF.

The chain combines TRBV24-1 with TRBJ1-2; D not certain. V was clipped by 1 base and J by 1 base, with 6 bases between them. This CDR3 has 14 residues. The germline V gene has CDR1 KGHDR and CDR2 SFDVKD. The CDR3 reads CATSDFNFNYGYTF. The CDR3 DNA reads as TGTGCCACCAGTGATTTCAACTTTAACTATGGCTACACCTTC.

The V call is TRBV6-6, the J call TRBJ1-1; D is uncertain. Germline CDR1 and CDR2: MNHNY and SVGAGI (reference sequence). The CDR3 is 16 residues long. V was cut by 0 bases and J by 6 bases, with 17 bases left in between. CDR3 amino acids: CASSYSKGRSSSEAFF. For the CDR3, the DNA is TGTGCCAGCAGTTACTCAAAAGGGAGGAGTAGCTCTGAAGCTTTCTTT.

This clonotype has a handful of counts. The genes are TRBV7-6 and TRBJ2-7, with D perhaps TRBD2 (7 bases). Trimming removed 1 base from V and 5 bases from J, with 18 bases in between. The germline V gene encodes CDR1 SGHVS and CDR2 FNYEAQ. This CDR3 region has 16 residues. Here the CDR3 reads CASSLVTRGALNEQYF. The CDR3 DNA reads TGTGCCAGCAGCTTAGTAACTCGGGGGGCGCTCAACGAGCAGTACTTC.

This clonotype was seen a handful of times. This chain joins TRBV10-3 and TRBJ2-5; TRBD2 is a possible D gene (6 bases). From germline, CDR1 is ENHRY and CDR2 SYGVKD. The CDR3 sequence is 14 residues long. Trimming shortened V by 4 bases and J by 0 bases, and 9 bases separated the two germline ends. CDR3 in amino acids: CAISARGDQETQYF. CDR3 in DNA: TGTGCCATCAGTGCGCGGGGCGACCAAGAGACCCAGTACTTC.

This sequence joins TRBV6-5 and TRBJ2-7, with D unclear. Germline lookup yields CDR1 MNHEY and CDR2 SVGAGI. Trimming pared 0 bases from V and 6 bases from J, leaving 9 bases between. This CDR3 region has 13 residues. CDR3 DNA sequence: TGTGCCAGCAGTTACTCGAGGCGGAGCGAGCAGTACTTC. Protein: CASSYSRRSEQYF.